This entry features one TCR beta chain sequence. Its target is not known. With survey level as its setting, the immunoSEQ assay was v3.0. Method: immunoSEQ multiplex PCR; TCRdb's copy keeps in-frame clones and lacks some. The sample gives about 22,000 clones, 85% to 90% of which show up once; roughly 7% is in the top ten. These data come from a study of long-term antiretroviral therapy in people with HIV. Findings and caveats of the study: Transplant-donor-level diversity was not reached after ART, though diversity increased. Clones that had undergone expansion before ART prevailed in the repertoire throughout all time points.

The germline CDR1 and CDR2 sequences are MNHEY and SMNVEV (reference sequence). Between the trimmed V and J ends, which lost 5 bases and 3 bases, there was a span of 17 bases. The CDR3 runs to 15 residues. The study used samples holding about 0.9-11 million cryopreserved PBMC before DNA extraction. The chain employs TRBV27 and TRBJ2-7; TRBD1 is a possible D gene (6 bases). This receptor was identified in a woman younger than 45 with HIV. Sequences were derived from unsorted PBMCs, sampled 1.8 years before starting antiretroviral therapy. The CDR3 spells CASSTGQPAIYEQYF. In nucleotides, the CDR3 is TGTGCCAGCAGTACCGGACAGCCAGCTATCTACGAGCAGTACTTC.